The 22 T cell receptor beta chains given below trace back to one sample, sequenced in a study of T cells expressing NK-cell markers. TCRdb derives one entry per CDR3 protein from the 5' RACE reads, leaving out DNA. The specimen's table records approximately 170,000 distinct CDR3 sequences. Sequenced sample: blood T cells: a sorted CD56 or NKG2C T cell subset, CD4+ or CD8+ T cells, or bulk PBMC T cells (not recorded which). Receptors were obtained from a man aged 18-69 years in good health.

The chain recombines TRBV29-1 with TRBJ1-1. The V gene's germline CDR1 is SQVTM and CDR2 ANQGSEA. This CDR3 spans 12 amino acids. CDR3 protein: CSVVPANTEAFF.

This CDR3 is CASSLMSQETQYF. The chain links TRBV12-3 or TRBV12-4 to TRBJ2-5. CDR3 size: 13 residues.

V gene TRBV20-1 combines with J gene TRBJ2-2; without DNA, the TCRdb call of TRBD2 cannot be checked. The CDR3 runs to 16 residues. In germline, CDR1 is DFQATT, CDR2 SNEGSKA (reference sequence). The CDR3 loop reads CSARDRGYGTAGELFF.

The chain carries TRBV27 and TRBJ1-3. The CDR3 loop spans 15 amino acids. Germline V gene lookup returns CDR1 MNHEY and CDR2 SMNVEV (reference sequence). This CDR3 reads CASSLAGNSGNTIYF.

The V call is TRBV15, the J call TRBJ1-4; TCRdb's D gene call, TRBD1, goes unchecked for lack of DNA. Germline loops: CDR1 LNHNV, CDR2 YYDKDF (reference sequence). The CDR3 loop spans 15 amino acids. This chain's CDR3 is CATSSTRGVGEKLFF.

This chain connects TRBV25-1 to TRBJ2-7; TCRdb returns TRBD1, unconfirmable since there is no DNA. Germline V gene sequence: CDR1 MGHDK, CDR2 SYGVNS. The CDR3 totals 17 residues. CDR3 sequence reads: CASSEYIQGQGAYEQYF.

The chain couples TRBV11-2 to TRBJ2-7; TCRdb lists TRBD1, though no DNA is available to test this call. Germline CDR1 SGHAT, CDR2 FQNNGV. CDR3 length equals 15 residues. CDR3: CASSLPPGPSYEQYF.

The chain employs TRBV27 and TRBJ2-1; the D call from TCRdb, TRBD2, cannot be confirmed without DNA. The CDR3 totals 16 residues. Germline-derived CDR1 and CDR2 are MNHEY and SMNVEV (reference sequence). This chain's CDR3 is CASSQIAGAGYNEQFF.

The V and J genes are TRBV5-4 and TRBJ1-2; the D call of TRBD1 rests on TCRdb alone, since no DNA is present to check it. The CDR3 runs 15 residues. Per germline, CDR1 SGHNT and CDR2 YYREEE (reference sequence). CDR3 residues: CASSQAMETVNGYTF.

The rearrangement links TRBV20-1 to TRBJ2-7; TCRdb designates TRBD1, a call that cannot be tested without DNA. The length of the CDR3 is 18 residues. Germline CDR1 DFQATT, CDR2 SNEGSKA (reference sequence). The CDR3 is CSATGPGQGPDLSYEQYF.

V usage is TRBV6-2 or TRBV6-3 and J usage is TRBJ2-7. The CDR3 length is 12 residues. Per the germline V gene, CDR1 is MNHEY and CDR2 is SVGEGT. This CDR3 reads CASSSVSYEQYF.

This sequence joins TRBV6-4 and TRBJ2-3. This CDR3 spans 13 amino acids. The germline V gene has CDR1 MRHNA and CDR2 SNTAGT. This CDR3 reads CASSAQSTDTQYF.

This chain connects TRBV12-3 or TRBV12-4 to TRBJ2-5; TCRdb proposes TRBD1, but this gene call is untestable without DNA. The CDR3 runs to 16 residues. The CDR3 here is CASSITRDRTQETQYF.

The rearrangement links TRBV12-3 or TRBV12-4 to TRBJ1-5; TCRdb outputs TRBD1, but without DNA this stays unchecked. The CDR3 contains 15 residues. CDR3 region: CASSSMPGGEQPQHF.

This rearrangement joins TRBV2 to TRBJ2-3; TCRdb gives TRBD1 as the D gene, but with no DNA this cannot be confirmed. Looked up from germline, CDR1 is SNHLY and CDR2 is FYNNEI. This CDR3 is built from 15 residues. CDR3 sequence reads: CASSQARGGTDTQYF.

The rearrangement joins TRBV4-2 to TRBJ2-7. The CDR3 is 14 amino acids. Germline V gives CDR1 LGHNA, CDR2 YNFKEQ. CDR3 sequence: CASSQDKGWYEQYF.

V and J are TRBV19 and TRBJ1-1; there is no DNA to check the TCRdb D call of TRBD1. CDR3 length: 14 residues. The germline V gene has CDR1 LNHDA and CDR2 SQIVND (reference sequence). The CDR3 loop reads CASSAGQGSTEAFF. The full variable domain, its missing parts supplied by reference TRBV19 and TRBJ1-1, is DGGITQSPKYLFRKEGQNVTLSCEQNLNHDAMYWYRQDPGQGLRLIYYSQIVNDFQKGDIAEGYSVSREKKESFPLTVTSAQKNPTAFYLCASSAGQGSTEAFFGQGTRLTVV.

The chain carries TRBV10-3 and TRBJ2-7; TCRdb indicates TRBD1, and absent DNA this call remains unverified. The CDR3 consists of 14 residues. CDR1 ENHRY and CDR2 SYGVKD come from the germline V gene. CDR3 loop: CAISADIGNYEQYF.

The CDR3 spells CASSEYSGTGPTEAFF. The chain couples TRBV25-1 to TRBJ1-1; the TCRdb call, TRBD1, lacks DNA for checking. The germline V gene encodes CDR1 MGHDK and CDR2 SYGVNS. The CDR3 has 16 residues.

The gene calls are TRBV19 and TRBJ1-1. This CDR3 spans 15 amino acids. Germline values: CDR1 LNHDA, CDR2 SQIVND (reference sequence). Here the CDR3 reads CASSIDEGGDTEAFF.

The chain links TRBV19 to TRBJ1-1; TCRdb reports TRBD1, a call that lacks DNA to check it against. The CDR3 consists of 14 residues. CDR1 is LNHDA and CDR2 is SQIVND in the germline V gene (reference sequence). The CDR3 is CASSIAAGWTEAFF.

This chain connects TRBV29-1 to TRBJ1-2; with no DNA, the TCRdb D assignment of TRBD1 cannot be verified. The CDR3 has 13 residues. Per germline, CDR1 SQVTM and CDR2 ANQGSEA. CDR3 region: CSVVRDSNYGYTF.